This TCR beta chain was observed in a study of T-cell reconstitution after alpha-beta-depleted transplantation in children. The study's findings and limits: As was reported, about two months after transplant, alpha-beta T cells came from several hundred expanded graft clones. Newly generated T cells supplied most T-cell counts and diversity one year post-transplant. For some patients, TCRbeta diversity was high at day 60 because of recipient T cells and thymic progenitors that survived.

Germline V gives CDR1 MDHEN, CDR2 SYDVKM. The ends were cut back, 5 bases at V and 7 bases at J, with 9 bases in the middle. The CDR3 has 12 residues. This clonotype has more than one count but fewer than ten. Its target is unknown. Construction of the TCRbeta library involved unique molecular identifiers. TCRdb ran MiXCR on the PCR reads and lists one entry per CDR3 protein. The data hold around 670,000 distinct CDR3 sequences, with around 14% observed a single time. The clonotype comes from a girl aged 2 to 10 with congenital amegakaryocytic thrombocytopenia, due to receive a stem cell transplant. The sample here was PBMCs, taken before TCRalphabeta/CD19-depleted stem cell transplant. V is TRBV28 and J is TRBJ1-5; D remains ambiguous. The CDR3 here is CASSPPQQPQHF. The CDR3 DNA reads as TGTGCCAGCAGTCCCCCCCAACAGCCCCAGCATTTT.